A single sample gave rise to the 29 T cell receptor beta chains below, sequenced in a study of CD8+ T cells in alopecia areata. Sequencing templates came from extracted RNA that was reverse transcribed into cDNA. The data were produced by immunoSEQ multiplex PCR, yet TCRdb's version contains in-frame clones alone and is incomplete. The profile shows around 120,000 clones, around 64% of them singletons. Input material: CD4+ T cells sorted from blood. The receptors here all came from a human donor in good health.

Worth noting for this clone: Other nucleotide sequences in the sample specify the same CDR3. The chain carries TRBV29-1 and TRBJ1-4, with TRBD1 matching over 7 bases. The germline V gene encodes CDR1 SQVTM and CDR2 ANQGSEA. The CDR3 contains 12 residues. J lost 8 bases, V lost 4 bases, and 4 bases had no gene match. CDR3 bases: TGCAGCGTTGGACAGGGAAGGGAAAAACTGTTTTTT. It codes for CSVGQGREKLFF. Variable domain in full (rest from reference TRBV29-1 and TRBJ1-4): SAVISQKPSRDICQRGTSLTIQCQVDSQVTMMFWYRQQPGQSLTLIATANQGSEATYESGFVIDKFPISRPNLTFSTLTVSNMSPEDSSIYLCSVGQGREKLFFGSGTQLSVL.

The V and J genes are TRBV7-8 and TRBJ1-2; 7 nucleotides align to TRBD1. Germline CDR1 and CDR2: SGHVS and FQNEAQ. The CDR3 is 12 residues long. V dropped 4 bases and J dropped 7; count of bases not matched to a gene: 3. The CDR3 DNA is TGTGCCAGCAGCTCGGGACAGTTTGGCTACACCTTC. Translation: CASSSGQFGYTF.

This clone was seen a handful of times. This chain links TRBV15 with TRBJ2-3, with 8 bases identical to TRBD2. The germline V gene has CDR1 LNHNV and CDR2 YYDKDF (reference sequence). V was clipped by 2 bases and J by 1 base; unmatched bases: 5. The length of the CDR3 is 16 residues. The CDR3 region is CATSRYSGGGTDTQYF. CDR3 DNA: TGTGCCACCAGCAGATACAGCGGGGGCGGCACAGATACGCAGTATTTT.

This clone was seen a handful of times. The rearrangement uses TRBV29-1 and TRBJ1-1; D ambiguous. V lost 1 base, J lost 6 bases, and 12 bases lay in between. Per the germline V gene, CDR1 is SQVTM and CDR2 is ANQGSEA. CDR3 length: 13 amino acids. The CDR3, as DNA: TGCAGCGTTGAAGCGGAAGGGAGGCCTGAAGCTTTCTTT. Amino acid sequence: CSVEAEGRPEAFF.

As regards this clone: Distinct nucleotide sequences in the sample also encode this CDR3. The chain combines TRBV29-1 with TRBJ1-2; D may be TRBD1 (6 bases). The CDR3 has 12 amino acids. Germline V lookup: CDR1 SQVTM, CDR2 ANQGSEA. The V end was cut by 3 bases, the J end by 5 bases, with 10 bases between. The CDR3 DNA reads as TGCAGCGTTGACAGGGGCGCATATGGCTACACCTTC. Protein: CSVDRGAYGYTF.

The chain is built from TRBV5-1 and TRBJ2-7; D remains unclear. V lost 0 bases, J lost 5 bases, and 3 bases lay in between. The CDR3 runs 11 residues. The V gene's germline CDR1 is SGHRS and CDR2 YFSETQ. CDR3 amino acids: CASSLDHEQYF. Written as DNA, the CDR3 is TGCGCCAGCAGCTTGGACCACGAGCAGTACTTC. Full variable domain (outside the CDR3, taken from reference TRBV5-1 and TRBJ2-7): KAGVTQTPRYLIKTRGQQVTLSCSPISGHRSVSWYQQTPGQGLQFLFEYFSETQRNKGNFPGRFSGRQFSNSRSEMNVSTLELGDSALYLCASSLDHEQYFGPGTRLTVT.

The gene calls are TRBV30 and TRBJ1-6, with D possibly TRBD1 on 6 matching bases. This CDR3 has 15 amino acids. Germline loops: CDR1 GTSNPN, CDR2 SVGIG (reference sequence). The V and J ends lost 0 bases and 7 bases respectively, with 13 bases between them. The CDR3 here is CAWSVGQGKNSPLHF. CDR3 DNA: TGTGCCTGGAGTGTGGGGCAGGGGAAAAATTCACCCCTCCACTTT.

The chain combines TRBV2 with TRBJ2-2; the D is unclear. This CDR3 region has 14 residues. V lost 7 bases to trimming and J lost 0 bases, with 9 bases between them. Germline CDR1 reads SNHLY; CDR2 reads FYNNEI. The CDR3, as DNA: TGTGCCAGCAAAACACTCGCGAACACCGGGGAGCTGTTTTTT. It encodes CASKTLANTGELFF.

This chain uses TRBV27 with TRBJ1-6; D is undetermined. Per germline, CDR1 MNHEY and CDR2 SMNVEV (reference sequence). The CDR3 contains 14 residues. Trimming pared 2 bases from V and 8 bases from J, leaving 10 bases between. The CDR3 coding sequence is TGTGCCAGCAGTTTAGCCCAGTCCCATTCACCCCTCCACTTT. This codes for CASSLAQSHSPLHF.

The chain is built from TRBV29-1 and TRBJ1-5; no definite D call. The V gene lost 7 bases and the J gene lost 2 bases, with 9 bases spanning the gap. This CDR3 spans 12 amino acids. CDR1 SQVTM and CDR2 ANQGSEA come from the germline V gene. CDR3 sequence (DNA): TGCAGCGCTAAGGACGGCAATCAGCCCCAGCATTTT. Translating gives CSAKDGNQPQHF.

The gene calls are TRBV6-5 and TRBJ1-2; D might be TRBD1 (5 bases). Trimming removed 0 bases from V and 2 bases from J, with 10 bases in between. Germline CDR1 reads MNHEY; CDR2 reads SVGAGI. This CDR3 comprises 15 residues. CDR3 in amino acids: CASSYSAGRNYGYTF. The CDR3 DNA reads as TGTGCCAGCAGTTACTCGGCAGGGCGGAACTATGGCTACACCTTC.

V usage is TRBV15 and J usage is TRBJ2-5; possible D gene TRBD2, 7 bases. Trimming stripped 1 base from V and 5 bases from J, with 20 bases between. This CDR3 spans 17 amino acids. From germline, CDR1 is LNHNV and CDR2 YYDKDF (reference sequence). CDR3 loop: CATSRGGLAVSRETQYF. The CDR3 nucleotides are TGTGCCACCAGCAGAGGGGGGCTAGCGGTATCTAGGGAGACCCAGTACTTC.

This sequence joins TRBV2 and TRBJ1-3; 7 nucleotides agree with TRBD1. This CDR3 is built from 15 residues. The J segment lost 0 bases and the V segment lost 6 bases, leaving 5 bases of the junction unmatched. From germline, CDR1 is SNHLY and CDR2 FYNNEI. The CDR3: CASRSGQTSGNTIYF. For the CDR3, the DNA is TGTGCCAGCAGGTCGGGACAGACCTCTGGAAACACCATATATTTT.

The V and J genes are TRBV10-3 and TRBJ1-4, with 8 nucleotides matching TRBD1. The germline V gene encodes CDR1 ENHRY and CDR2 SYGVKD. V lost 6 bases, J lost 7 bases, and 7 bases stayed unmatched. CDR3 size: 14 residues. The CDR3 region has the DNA TGTGCCATCAGACCAGGACAGGGAGGTGAAAAACTGTTTTTT. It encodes CAIRPGQGGEKLFF.

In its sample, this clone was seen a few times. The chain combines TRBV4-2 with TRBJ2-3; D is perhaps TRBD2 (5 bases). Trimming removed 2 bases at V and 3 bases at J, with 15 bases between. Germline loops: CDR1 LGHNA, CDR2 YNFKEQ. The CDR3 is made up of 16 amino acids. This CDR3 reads CASSQPGPRGTDTQYF. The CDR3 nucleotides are TGTGCCAGCAGCCAACCAGGACCTCGAGGGACAGATACGCAGTATTTT.

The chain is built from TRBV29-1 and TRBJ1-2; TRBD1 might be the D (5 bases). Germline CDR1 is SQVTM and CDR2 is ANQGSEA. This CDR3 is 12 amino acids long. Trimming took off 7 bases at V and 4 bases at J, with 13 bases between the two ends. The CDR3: CSAKQASYGYTF. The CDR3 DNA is TGCAGCGCTAAACAGGCGTCCTATGGCTACACCTTC.

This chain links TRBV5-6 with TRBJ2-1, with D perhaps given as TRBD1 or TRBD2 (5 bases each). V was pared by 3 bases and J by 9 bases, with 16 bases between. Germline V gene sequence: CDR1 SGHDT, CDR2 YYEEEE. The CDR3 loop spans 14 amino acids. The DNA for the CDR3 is TGTGCCAGCAGCTGGCGGGCCTCTGGGGGTGAGCAGTTCTTC. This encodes CASSWRASGGEQFF.

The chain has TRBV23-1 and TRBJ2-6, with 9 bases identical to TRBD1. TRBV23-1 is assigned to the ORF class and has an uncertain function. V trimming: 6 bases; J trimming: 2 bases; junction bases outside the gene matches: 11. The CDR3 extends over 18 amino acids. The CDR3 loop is CASSRPRTGDPGANVLTF. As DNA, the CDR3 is TGCGCCAGCAGCCGGCCGAGGACAGGGGATCCTGGGGCCAACGTCCTGACTTTC.

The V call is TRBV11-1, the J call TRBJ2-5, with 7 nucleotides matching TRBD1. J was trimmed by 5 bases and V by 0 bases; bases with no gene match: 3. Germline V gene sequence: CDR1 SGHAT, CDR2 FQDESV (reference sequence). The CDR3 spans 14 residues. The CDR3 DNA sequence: TGTGCCAGCAGCTTAGCGCAGGGGGTGGAGACCCAGTACTTC. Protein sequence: CASSLAQGVETQYF.

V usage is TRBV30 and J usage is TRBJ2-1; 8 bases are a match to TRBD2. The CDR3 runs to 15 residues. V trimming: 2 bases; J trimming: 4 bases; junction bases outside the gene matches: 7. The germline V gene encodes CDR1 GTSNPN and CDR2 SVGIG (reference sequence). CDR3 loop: CAWSRGSGIYNEQFF. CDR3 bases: TGTGCCTGGAGTCGCGGTAGCGGGATATACAATGAGCAGTTCTTC.

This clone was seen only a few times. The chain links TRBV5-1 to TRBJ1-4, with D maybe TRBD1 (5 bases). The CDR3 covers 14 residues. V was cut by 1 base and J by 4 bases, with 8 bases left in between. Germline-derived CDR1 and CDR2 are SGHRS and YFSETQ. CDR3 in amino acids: CASSLLGDNEKLFF. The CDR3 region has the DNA TGCGCCAGCAGCTTGCTAGGGGATAATGAAAAACTGTTTTTT. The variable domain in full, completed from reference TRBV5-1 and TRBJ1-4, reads KAGVTQTPRYLIKTRGQQVTLSCSPISGHRSVSWYQQTPGQGLQFLFEYFSETQRNKGNFPGRFSGRQFSNSRSEMNVSTLELGDSALYLCASSLLGDNEKLFFGSGTQLSVL.

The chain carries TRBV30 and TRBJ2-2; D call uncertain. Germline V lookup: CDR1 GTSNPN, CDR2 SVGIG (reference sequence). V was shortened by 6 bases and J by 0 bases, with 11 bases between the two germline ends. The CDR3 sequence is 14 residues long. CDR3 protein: CACRNSANTGELFF. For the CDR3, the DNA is TGTGCCTGTCGTAACAGCGCGAACACCGGGGAGCTGTTTTTT.

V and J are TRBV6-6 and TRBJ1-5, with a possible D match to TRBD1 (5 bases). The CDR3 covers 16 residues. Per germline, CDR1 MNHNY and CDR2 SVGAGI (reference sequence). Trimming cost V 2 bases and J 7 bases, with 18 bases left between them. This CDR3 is CASSYPGTGRVQPQHF. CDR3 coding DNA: TGTGCCAGCAGTTACCCCGGGACTGGCAGGGTGCAGCCCCAGCATTTT.

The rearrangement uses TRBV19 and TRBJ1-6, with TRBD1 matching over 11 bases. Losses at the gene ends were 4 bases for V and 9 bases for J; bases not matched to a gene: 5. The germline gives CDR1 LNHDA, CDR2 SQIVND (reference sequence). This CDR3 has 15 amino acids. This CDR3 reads CASSTPDRGPSPLHF. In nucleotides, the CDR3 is TGTGCCAGTAGTACCCCGGACAGGGGGCCTTCACCCCTCCACTTT.

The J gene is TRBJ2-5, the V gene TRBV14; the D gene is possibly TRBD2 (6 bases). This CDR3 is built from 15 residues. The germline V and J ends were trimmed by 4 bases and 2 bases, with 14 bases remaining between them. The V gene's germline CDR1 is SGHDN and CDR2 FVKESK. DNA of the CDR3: TGTGCCAGCAGCCCATATGGCGGGGCTCAAGAGACCCAGTACTTC. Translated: CASSPYGGAQETQYF.

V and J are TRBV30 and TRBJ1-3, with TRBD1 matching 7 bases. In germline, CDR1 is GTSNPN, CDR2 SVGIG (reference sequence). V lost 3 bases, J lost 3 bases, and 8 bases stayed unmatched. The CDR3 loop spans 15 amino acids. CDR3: CAWSLDRAHGNTIYF. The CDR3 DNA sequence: TGTGCCTGGAGCCTAGACAGGGCTCATGGAAACACCATATATTTT.

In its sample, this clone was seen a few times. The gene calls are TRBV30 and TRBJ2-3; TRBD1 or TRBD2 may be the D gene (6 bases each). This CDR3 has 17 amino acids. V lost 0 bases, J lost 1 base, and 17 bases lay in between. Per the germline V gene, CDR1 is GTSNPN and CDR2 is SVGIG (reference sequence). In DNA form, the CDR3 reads TGTGCCTGGAGTGTAATCGGGGGCCTGGGGGGCACAGATACGCAGTATTTT. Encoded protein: CAWSVIGGLGGTDTQYF.

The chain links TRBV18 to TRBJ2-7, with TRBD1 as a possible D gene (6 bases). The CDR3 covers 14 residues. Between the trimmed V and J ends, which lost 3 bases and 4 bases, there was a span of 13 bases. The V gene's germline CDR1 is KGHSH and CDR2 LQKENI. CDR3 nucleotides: TGTGCCAGCTCACCGGCAACAGGGTCATACGAGCAGTACTTC. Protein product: CASSPATGSYEQYF.

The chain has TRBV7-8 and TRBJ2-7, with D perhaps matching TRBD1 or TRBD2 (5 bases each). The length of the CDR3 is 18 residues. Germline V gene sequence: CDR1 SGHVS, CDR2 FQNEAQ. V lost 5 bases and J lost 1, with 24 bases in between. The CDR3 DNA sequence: TGTGCCAGCAGCCGTCATACACTGGGGACGGATGTTTCCTACGAGCAGTACTTC. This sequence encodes CASSRHTLGTDVSYEQYF.